What follows is one TCR beta chain and its context. What it recognizes is unknown. Every single patient, without exception, relapsed after autologous stem cell transplantation, and brentuximab vedotin exposure varied. When best responses were assessed, they were complete response, partial response or progressive disease. TCRdb's copy holds only in-frame clones and misses some; the assay was immunoSEQ multiplex PCR. Seen here are 55,000 to 60,000 clones, around 93% observed once, and the top ten hold about 10%. This record comes from a study of PD-1 blockade in classical Hodgkin lymphoma. Whole-study results and caveats: By C4D1 there was a significant rise in CD4+ TCR diversity but not in CD8+ TCR diversity. Reported findings placed baseline TCR diversity lower in newly diagnosed patients (compared with healthy donors). Those achieving complete response showed baseline diversity like newly diagnosed patients.

V lost 0 bases, J lost 2 bases, and 19 bases lay in between. CDR3 length: 18 amino acids. The V gene's germline CDR1 is LGHNA and CDR2 YNFKEQ. The chain carries TRBV4-2 and TRBJ2-5; D not certain. The sequence was obtained from a human donor with classical Hodgkin lymphoma. The sequencing used peripheral blood mononuclear cells (PBMCs), collected before the second cycle of nivolumab. The CDR3 here is CASSQDRRGQTGQETQYF. The CDR3 coding sequence is TGTGCCAGCAGCCAAGACCGACGTGGCCAAACTGGGCAAGAGACCCAGTACTTC.